Each of the 16 T cell receptor beta chains below was sequenced from the same sample in a study of cytomegalovirus exposure and HLA in healthy donors. PCR primers comprised 60 Vbeta and 13 Jbeta primers. Sequencing was performed with immunoSEQ multiplex PCR; in TCRdb, only in-frame clones are kept and a portion is missing. The table has some 200,000 clones, around 74% seen once; the top ten hold around 1.4%. Sequencing was performed on PBMCs. The source is a girl aged 10 to 17 in good health and CMV-seropositive.

The genes are TRBV5-4 and TRBJ1-1; D is possibly TRBD1 (5 bases). Trimming cost V 2 bases and J 4 bases, with 12 bases left between them. The V gene's germline CDR1 is SGHNT and CDR2 YYREEE (reference sequence). The CDR3 is made up of 14 amino acids. The CDR3 nucleotides read TGTGCCAGCAGCTTAGGGGTAATAGGCACTGAAGCTTTCTTT. Its protein is CASSLGVIGTEAFF.

The chain has TRBV5-6 and TRBJ1-2; TRBD1 matches at 7 bases. The CDR3 is 17 amino acids. Germline assignment: CDR1 SGHDT and CDR2 YYEEEE. V lost 4 bases, J lost 5 bases, and 17 bases stayed unmatched. CDR3 amino acids: CASSPTGLESVAYGYTF. In DNA, the CDR3 is TGTGCCAGCAGCCCGACAGGGTTAGAATCCGTAGCGTATGGCTACACCTTC.

J is TRBJ2-4 and V is TRBV5-6; no clear D. The CDR3 runs 16 residues. The germline V gene has CDR1 SGHDT and CDR2 YYEEEE. Trimming left V 2 bases short and J 0 bases short, with 12 bases between. The CDR3 bases are TGTGCCAGCAGCTTAGCTACAGAGCTAGCCAAAAACATTCAGTACTTC. It is translated as CASSLATELAKNIQYF.

The chain recombines TRBV5-6 with TRBJ2-3; possible D gene TRBD2, 6 bases. The CDR3 loop spans 15 amino acids. Deletions cut 0 bases from V and 1 base from J, with 9 bases between. Germline CDR1 SGHDT, CDR2 YYEEEE. For the CDR3, the DNA is TGTGCCAGCAGCTTGGTGGCTAGCGGCACAGATACGCAGTATTTT. This translates into CASSLVASGTDTQYF.

This clone was seen a single time. The J gene is TRBJ1-5, the V gene TRBV7-9; 8 positions agree with TRBD1. CDR1 and CDR2 from the germline V gene are SEHNR and FQNEAQ (reference sequence). This CDR3 region has 15 residues. With 5 bases clipped from V and 4 bases from J, the junction kept 7 bases outside the gene matches. This chain's CDR3 is CASSEDREANQPQHF. Here the CDR3 DNA reads TGTGCCAGCAGCGAGGACAGGGAAGCTAATCAGCCCCAGCATTTT.

In this sample, this clone turned up once. This chain links TRBV4-3 with TRBJ1-6, with no clear D. The CDR3 contains 16 residues. Germline V gene data show CDR1 as LGHNA and CDR2 as YSLEER. Deletions cut 0 bases from V and 7 bases from J, with 13 bases between. In DNA form, the CDR3 reads TGCGCCAGCAGCCAAGACGGCGGCCGGCAGAATTCACCCCTCCACTTT. This encodes CASSQDGGRQNSPLHF.

V usage is TRBV7-8 and J usage is TRBJ2-6; 7 bases map to TRBD1. V lost 9 bases to trimming and J lost 4 bases; unmatched junction nucleotides: 9. The CDR3 runs 15 residues. Germline-derived CDR1 and CDR2 are SGHVS and FQNEAQ. Written as DNA, the CDR3 is TGTGCCAGTGCCGAGACAGGGTCCGGGGCCAACGTCCTGACTTTC. Translated, it gives CASAETGSGANVLTF.

CDR3 in amino acids: CASSLRQGGGEKLFF. The CDR3 coding sequence is TGTGCCAGCAGCCTCCGACAGGGTGGGGGTGAAAAACTGTTTTTT. V and J are TRBV9 and TRBJ1-4; TRBD1 aligns across 7 bases. The germline CDR1 and CDR2 sequences are SGDLS and YYNGEE. Trimming removed 4 bases from V and 7 bases from J; junction bases left unmatched: 10. The CDR3 spans 15 residues.

The genes are TRBV6-5 and TRBJ1-2, with D perhaps matching TRBD1 (5 bases). CDR1 MNHEY and CDR2 SVGAGI come from the germline V gene. The CDR3 consists of 12 residues. Trimming removed 7 bases from V and 9 bases from J, with 15 bases in between. CDR3 coding DNA: TGTGCCAGCAAGGGGCCAAAGGGGAGCTACACCTTC. Its translation is CASKGPKGSYTF.

The chain couples TRBV9 to TRBJ2-7; D might be TRBD1 (6 bases). Trimming stripped 3 bases from V and 7 bases from J, with 17 bases between. Germline CDR1 is SGDLS and CDR2 is YYNGEE. This CDR3 is built from 14 residues. The CDR3 DNA follows: TGTGCCAGCAGCGCCCAGGGGACCCTAGGTGAGCAGTACTTC. It codes for CASSAQGTLGEQYF.

There are a few counts of this clone. The rearrangement uses TRBV11-3 and TRBJ1-2, with D perhaps matching TRBD1 (6 bases). The ends were cut back, 5 bases at V and 4 bases at J, with 8 bases in the middle. The CDR3 has 12 amino acids. The V gene's germline CDR1 is SGHNT and CDR2 YENEEA. The CDR3 loop is CASSAGAYGYTF. CDR3 DNA: TGTGCCAGCAGCGCAGGGGCCTATGGCTACACCTTC.

This clone was detected only a few times. The chain joins TRBV4-3 to TRBJ2-3; 9 nucleotides match TRBD2. CDR1 LGHNA and CDR2 YSLEER come from the germline V gene. The CDR3 loop spans 15 amino acids. The V and J ends lost 4 bases and 5 bases, in that order; junction bases with no gene match: 7. The DNA for the CDR3 is TGCGCCAGCAGCCGTTTAGCGGGGGTGGAAGATACGCAGTATTTT. It yields the protein CASSRLAGVEDTQYF.

J is TRBJ2-1 and V is TRBV6-1, with 9 bases matching TRBD1. There are 14 residues in the CDR3. V gave up 5 bases and J gave up 5 bases; unmatched junction bases: 4. Germline lookup yields CDR1 MNHNS and CDR2 SASEGT. CDR3 nucleotides: TGTGCCAGCAGTACGGGACAGGGCCACAATGAGCAGTTCTTC. Its protein product is CASSTGQGHNEQFF.

This clone occurred a few times. The V call is TRBV29-1, the J call TRBJ1-1; D gene unclear. Germline assignment: CDR1 SQVTM and CDR2 ANQGSEA. The V end was cut by 5 bases, the J end by 6 bases, with 7 bases between. The length of the CDR3 is 10 residues. CDR3 nucleotides: TGCAGCGTTACTTTTCCTGAAGCTTTCTTT. It translates to CSVTFPEAFF. Full variable domain (rest looked up from reference TRBV29-1 and TRBJ1-1): SAVISQKPSRDICQRGTSLTIQCQVDSQVTMMFWYRQQPGQSLTLIATANQGSEATYESGFVIDKFPISRPNLTFSTLTVSNMSPEDSSIYLCSVTFPEAFFGQGTRLTVV.

This clone was observed a handful of times. The chain couples TRBV5-1 to TRBJ2-1, with 8 bases lining up with TRBD1. CDR3 length: 14 residues. Germline CDR1 and CDR2: SGHRS and YFSETQ. Unmatched junction bases numbered 8, after V lost 4 bases and J lost 8 bases. In DNA, the CDR3 is TGCGCCAGCAGCCCGGGACAGGTCGTGGATGAGCAGTTCTTC. Translation gives CASSPGQVVDEQFF.

The chain recombines TRBV30 with TRBJ2-2; 8 bases fit TRBD2. CDR3 length: 15 residues. Germline CDR1 and CDR2: GTSNPN and SVGIG (reference sequence). V lost 2 bases, J lost 0 bases, and 2 bases stayed unmatched. In DNA, the CDR3 is TGTGCCTGGAGTAGGCGGGGGGCGAACACCGGGGAGCTGTTTTTT. Translated, it gives CAWSRRGANTGELFF.